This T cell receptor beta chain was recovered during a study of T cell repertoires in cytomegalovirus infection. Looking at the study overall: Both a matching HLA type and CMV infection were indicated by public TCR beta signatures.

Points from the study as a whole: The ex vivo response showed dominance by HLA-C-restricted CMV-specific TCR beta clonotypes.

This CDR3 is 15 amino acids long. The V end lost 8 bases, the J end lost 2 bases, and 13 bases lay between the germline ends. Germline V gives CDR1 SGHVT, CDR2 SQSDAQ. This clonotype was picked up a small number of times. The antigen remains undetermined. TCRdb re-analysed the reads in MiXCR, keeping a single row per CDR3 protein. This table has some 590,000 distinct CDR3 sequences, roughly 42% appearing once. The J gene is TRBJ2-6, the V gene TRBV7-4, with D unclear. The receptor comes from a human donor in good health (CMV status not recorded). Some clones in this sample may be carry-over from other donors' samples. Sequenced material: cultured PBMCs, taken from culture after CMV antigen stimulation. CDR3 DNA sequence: TGTGCCAGCTCCGGGCTCTGGACTGGGGCCAACGTCCTGACTTTC. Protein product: CASSGLWTGANVLTF.